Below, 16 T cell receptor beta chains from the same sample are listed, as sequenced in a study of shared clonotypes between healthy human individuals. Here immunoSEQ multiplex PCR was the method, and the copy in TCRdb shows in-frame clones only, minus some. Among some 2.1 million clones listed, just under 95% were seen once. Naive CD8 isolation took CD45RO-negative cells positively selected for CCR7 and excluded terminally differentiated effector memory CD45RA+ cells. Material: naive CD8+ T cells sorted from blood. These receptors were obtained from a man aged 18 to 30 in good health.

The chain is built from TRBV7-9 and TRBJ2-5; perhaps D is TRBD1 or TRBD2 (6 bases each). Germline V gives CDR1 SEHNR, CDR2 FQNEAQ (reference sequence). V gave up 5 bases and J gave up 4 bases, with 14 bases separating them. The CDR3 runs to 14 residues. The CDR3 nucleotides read TGTGCCAGCAGCCCCACGGGGGCCGGAGAGACCCAGTACTTC. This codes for CASSPTGAGETQYF.

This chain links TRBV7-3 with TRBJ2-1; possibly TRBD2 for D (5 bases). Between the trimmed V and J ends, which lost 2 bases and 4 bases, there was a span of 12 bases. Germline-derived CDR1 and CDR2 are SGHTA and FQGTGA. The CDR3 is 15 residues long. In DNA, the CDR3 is TGTGCCAGCAGCTTAGAGGGCGGGCGATACAATGAGCAGTTCTTC. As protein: CASSLEGGRYNEQFF. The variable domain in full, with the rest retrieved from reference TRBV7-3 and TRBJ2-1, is GAGVSQTPSNKVTEKGKYVELRCDPISGHTALYWYRQSLGQGPEFLIYFQGTGAADDSGLPNDRFFAVRPEGSVSTLKIQRTERGDSAVYLCASSLEGGRYNEQFFGPGTRLTVL.

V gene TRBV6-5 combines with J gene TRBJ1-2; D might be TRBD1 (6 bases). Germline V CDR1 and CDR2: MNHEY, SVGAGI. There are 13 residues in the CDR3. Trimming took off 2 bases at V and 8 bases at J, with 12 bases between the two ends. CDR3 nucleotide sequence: TGTGCCAGCAGTTACGGCGGGGGCCGGGGCTACACCTTC. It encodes CASSYGGGRGYTF.

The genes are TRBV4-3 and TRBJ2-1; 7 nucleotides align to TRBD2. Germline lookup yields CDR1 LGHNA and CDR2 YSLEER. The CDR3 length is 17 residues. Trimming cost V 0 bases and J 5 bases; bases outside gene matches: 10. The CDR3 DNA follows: TGCGCCAGCAGCCAAGATTTCATGGCGGGAGAGGACAATGAGCAGTTCTTC. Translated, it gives CASSQDFMAGEDNEQFF.

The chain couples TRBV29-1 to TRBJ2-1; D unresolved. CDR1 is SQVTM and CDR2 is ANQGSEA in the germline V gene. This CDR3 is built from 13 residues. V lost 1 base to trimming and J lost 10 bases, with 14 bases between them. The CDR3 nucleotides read TGCAGCGTTGAAGGAGTGGGGTTGCGGGAGCAGTTCTTC. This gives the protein CSVEGVGLREQFF.

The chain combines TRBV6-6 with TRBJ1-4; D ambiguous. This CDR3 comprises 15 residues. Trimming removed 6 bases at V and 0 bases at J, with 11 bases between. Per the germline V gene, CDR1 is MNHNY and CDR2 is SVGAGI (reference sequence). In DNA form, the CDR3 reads TGTGCCAGCAGGCCTGACATGTCAACTAATGAAAAACTGTTTTTT. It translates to CASRPDMSTNEKLFF.

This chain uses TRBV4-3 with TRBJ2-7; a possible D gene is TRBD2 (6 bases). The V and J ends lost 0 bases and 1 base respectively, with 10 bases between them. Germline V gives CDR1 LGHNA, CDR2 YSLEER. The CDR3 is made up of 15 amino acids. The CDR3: CASSQDLEGSYEQYF. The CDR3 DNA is TGCGCCAGCAGCCAAGATCTGGAGGGGTCCTACGAGCAGTACTTC.

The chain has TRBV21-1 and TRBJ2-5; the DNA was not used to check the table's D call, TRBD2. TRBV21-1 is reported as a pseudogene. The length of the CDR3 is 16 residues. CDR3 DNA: TGTGCCAAGTCTCCGGGACTAGCGAATTCCTGGGAGACCCAGTACTTC. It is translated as CAKSPGLANSWETQYF.

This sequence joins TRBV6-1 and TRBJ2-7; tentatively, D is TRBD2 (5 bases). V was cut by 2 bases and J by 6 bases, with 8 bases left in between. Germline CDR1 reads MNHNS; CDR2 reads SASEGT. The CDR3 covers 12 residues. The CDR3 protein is CASSERGGEQYF. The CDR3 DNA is TGTGCCAGCAGTGAACGGGGTGGCGAGCAGTACTTC.

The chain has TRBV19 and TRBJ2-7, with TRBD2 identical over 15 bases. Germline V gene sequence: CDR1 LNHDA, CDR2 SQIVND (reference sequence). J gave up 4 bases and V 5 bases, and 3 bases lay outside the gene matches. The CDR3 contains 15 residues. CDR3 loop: CASSVGTSGRYEQYF. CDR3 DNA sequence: TGTGCCAGTAGTGTCGGGACTAGCGGGAGGTACGAGCAGTACTTC.

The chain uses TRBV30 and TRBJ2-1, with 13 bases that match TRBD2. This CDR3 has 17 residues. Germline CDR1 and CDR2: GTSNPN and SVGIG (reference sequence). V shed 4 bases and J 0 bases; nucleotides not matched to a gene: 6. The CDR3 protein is CAWNELAGGLSYNEQFF. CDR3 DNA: TGTGCCTGGAACGAACTAGCGGGGGGGCTCTCCTACAATGAGCAGTTCTTC.

In nucleotides, the CDR3 is TGTGCCAGCAGTGCCGGGACAGAACTCACAGATACGCAGTATTTT. Translated: CASSAGTELTDTQYF. This chain joins TRBV2 and TRBJ2-3; TRBD1 matches 7 bases. CDR1 and CDR2 (germline): SNHLY, FYNNEI. The CDR3 covers 15 residues. V shed 4 bases, J shed 2 bases, and the junction held 6 bases outside the gene matches. Full variable domain (remainder filled in from reference TRBV2 and TRBJ2-3): EPEVTQTPSHQVTQMGQEVILRCVPISNHLYFYWYRQILGQKVEFLVSFYNNEISEKSEIFDDQFSVERPDGSNFTLKIRSTKLEDSAMYFCASSAGTELTDTQYFGPGTRLTVL.

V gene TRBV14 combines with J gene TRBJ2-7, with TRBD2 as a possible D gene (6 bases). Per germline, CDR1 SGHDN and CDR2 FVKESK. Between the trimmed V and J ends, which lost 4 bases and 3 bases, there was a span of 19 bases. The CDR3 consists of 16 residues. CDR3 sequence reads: CASSPPLGGKIYEQYF. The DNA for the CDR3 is TGTGCCAGCAGCCCCCCCTTAGGCGGGAAAATCTACGAGCAGTACTTC. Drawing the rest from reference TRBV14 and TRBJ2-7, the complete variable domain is EAGVTQFPSHSVIEKGQTVTLRCDPISGHDNLYWYRRVMGKEIKFLLHFVKESKQDESGMPNNRFLAERTGGTYSTLKVQPAELEDSGVYFCASSPPLGGKIYEQYFGPGTRLTVT.

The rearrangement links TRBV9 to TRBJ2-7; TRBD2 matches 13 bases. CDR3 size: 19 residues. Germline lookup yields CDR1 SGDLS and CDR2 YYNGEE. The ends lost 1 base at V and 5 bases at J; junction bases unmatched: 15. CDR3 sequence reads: CASSVRGGGLAGFGDEQYF. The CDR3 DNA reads TGTGCCAGCAGCGTAAGAGGCGGGGGACTAGCGGGATTTGGCGACGAGCAGTACTTC.

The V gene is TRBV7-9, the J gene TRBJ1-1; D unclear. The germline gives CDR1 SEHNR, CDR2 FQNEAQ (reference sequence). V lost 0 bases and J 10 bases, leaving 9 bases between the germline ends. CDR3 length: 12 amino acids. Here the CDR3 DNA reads TGTGCCAGCAGCTTAGCGCAACCTGGAGCTTTCTTT. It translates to CASSLAQPGAFF.

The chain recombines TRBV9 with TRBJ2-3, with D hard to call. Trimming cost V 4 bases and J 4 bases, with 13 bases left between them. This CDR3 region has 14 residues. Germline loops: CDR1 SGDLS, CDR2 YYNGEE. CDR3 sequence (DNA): TGTGCCAGCAGCTCGAGGCATGTGGCAGATACGCAGTATTTT. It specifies CASSSRHVADTQYF.